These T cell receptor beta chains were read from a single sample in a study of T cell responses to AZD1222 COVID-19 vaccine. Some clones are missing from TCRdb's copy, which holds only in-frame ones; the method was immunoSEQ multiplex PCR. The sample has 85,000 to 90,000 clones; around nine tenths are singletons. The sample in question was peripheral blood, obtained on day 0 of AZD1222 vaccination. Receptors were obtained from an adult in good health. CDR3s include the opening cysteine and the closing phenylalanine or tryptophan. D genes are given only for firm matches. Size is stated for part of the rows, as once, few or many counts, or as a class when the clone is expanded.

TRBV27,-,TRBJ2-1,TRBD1,CASSRQGSYNEQFF,TGTGCCAGCAGCCGACAGGGCTCCTACAATGAGCAGTTCTTC
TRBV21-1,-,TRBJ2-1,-,CASSTRQGAYNEQFF,TGTGCCAGCAGCACCCGACAGGGGGCCTACAATGAGCAGTTCTTC
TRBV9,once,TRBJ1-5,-,CASSSSGGNQPQHF,TGTGCCAGCAGCTCCTCCGGCGGAAATCAGCCCCAGCATTTT
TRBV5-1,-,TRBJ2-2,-,CASSSEGGNTGELFF,TGCGCCAGCAGCTCTGAGGGGGGGAACACCGGGGAGCTGTTTTTT
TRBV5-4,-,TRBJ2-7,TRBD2,CAICERGILEQYF,TGTGCCATATGCGAGCGGGGCATACTCGAGCAGTACTTC
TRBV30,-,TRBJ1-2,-,CAWSVLWGNTF,TGTGCCTGGAGTGTACTGTGGGGGAACACCTTC
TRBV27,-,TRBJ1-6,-,CASSSGRASPLHF,TGTGCCAGCAGTTCCGGCAGGGCTTCACCCCTCCACTTT
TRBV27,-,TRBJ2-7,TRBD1,CASSPPSGVRGTYEQYF,TGTGCCAGCAGCCCCCCTTCCGGAGTCAGGGGGACCTACGAGCAGTACTTC
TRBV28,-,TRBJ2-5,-,CASSFRDSPYQETQYF,TGTGCCAGCAGTTTCCGGGACTCTCCGTACCAAGAGACCCAGTACTTC
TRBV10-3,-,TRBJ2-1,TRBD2,CAIATSGEYNEQFF,TGTGCCATCGCGACTAGCGGGGAGTACAATGAGCAGTTCTTC
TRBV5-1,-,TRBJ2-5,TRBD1,CASSLAGQGRQETQYF,TGCGCCAGCAGCCTGGCGGGACAGGGAAGACAAGAGACCCAGTACTTC
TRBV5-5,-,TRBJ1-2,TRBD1,CASSWGQSNYGYTF,TGTGCCAGCAGTTGGGGACAGTCTAACTATGGCTACACCTTC
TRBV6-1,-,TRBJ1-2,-,CASSEPVRGPINYGYTF,TGTGCCAGCAGTGAACCTGTTCGGGGCCCTATTAACTATGGCTACACCTTC
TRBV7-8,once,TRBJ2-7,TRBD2,CASSPGTSGREQYF,TGTGCCAGCAGCCCTGGGACTAGCGGAAGGGAGCAGTACTTC
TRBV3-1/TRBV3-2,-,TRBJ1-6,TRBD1,CASSPPGTGRHPSPLHF,TGTGCCAGCAGCCCCCCGGGGACAGGCAGACACCCATCACCCCTCCACTTT
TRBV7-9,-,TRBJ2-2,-,CASSPRLALANTGELFF,TGTGCCAGCAGCCCCCGTCTAGCGTTAGCGAACACCGGGGAGCTGTTTTTT
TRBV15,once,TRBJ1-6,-,CATSRDVNNSPLHF,TGTGCCACCAGCAGAGATGTGAATAATTCACCCCTCCACTTT
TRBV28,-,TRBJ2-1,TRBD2,CASSLVTSGSHNEQFF,TGTGCCAGCAGTTTAGTGACTAGCGGGAGTCACAATGAGCAGTTCTTC
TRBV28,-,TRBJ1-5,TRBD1,CASSSPGTVSNQPQHF,TGTGCCAGCAGTTCCCCCGGGACAGTTAGCAATCAGCCCCAGCATTTT
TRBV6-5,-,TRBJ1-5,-,CASSYNPYSNQPQHF,TGTGCCAGCAGTTACAACCCTTATAGCAATCAGCCCCAGCATTTT
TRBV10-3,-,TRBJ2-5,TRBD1,CAIRTGTQETQYF,TGTGCCATTAGGACAGGGACCCAAGAGACCCAGTACTTC
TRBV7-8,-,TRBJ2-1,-,CASSVIGYNEQFF,TGTGCCAGCAGCGTCATTGGGTACAATGAGCAGTTCTTC
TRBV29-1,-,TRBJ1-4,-,CSVEGSNEKLFF,TGCAGCGTGGAGGGGAGTAATGAAAAACTGTTTTTT
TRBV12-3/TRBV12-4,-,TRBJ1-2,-,CASSLEGSNGYTF,TGTGCCAGCAGTTTAGAGGGATCGAATGGCTACACCTTC
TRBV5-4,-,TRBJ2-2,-,CASSLNPGRGNTGELFF,TGTGCCAGCAGCTTGAACCCAGGACGTGGGAACACCGGGGAGCTGTTTTTT
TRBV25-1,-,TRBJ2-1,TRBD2,CASSVRTSSYNEQFF,TGTGCCAGCAGCGTCCGGACTAGCAGCTACAATGAGCAGTTCTTC
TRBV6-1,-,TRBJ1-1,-,CASSEGRNTEAFF,TGTGCCAGCAGTGAAGGGAGGAACACTGAAGCTTTCTTT
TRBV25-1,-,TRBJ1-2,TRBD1,CASSERRTGNYGYTF,TGTGCCAGCAGTGAAAGGAGGACAGGGAACTATGGCTACACCTTC
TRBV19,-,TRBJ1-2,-,CASRGVTNYGYTF,TGTGCCAGTAGGGGGGTGACTAACTATGGCTACACCTTC
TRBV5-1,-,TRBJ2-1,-,CASTPRAVDYYNEQFF,TGCGCCAGCACCCCGCGAGCGGTAGATTACTACAATGAGCAGTTCTTC
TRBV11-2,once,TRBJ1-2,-,CASSLRGNYGYTF,TGTGCCAGCAGCTTAAGGGGGAACTATGGCTACACCTTC